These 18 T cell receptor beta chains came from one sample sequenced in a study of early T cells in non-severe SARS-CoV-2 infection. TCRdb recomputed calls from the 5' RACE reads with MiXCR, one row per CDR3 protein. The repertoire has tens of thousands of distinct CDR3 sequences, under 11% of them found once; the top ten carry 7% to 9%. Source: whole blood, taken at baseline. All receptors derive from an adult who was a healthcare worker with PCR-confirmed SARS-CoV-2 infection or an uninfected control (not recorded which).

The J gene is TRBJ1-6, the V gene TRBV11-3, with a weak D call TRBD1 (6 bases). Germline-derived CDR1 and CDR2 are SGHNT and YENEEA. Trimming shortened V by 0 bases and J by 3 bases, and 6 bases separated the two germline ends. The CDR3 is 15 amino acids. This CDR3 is CASSLEGGYNSPLHF. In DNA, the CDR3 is TGTGCCAGCAGCTTAGAAGGGGGCTATAATTCACCCCTCCACTTT.

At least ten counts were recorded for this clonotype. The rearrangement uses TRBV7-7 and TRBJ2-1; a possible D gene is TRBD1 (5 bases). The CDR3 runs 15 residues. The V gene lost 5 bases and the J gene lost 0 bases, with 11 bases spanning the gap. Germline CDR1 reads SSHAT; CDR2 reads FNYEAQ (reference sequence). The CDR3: CASSLTASSYNEQFF. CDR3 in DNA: TGTGCCAGCAGCCTGACAGCGAGCTCCTACAATGAGCAGTTCTTC.

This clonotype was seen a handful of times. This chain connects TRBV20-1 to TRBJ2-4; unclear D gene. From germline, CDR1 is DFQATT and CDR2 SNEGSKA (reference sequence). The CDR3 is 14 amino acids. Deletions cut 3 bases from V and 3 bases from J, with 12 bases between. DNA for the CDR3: TGCAGTGCTAGCTCCATGGATGACAAAAACATTCAGTACTTC. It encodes CSASSMDDKNIQYF.

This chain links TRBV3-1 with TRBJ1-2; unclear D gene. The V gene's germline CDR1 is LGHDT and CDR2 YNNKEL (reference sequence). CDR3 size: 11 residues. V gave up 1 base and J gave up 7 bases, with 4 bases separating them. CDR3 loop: CASSQGVGYTF. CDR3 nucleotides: TGTGCCAGCAGCCAAGGGGTTGGCTACACCTTC.

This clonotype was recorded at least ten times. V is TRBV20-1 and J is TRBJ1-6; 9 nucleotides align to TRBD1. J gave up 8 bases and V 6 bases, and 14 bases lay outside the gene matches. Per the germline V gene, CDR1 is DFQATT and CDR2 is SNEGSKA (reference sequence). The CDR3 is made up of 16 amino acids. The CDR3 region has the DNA TGCAGTGCCGAACCGGGACAGGGAAGGGCGGATTCACCCCTCCACTTT. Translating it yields CSAEPGQGRADSPLHF.

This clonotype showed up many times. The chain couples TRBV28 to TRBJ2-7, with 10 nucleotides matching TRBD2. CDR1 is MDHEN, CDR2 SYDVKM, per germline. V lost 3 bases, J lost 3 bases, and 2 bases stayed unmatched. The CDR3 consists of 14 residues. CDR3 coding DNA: TGTGCCAGCAGTTTTCTAGCGGGAGACTACGAGCAGTACTTC. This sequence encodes CASSFLAGDYEQYF.

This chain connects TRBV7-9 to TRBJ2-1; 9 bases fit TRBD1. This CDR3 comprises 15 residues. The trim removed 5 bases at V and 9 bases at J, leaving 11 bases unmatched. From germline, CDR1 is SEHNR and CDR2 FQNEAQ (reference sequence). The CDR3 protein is CASSKGQGKGTEQFF. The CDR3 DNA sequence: TGTGCCAGCAGCAAGGGACAGGGAAAAGGGACTGAGCAGTTCTTC.

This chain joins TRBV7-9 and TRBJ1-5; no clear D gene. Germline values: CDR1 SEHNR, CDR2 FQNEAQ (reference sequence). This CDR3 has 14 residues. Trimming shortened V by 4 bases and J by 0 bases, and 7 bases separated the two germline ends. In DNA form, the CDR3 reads TGTGCCAGCAGCTCACAGAATAGCAATCAGCCCCAGCATTTT. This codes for CASSSQNSNQPQHF.

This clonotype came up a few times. Here the CDR3 DNA reads TGTGCCAGCTGCCCGGACTCCTACGAGCAGTACTTC. This gives the protein CASCPDSYEQYF. The rearrangement joins TRBV12-3 or TRBV12-4 to TRBJ2-7, with D hard to call. This CDR3 spans 12 amino acids. Trimming removed 8 bases from V and 0 bases from J, with 8 bases in between.

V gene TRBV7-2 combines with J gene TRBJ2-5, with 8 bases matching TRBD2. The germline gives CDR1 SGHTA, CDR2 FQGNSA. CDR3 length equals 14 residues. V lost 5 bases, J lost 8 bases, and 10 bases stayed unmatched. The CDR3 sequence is CASSETGTSITQYF. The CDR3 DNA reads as TGTGCCAGCAGCGAAACCGGGACTAGTATCACCCAGTACTTC.

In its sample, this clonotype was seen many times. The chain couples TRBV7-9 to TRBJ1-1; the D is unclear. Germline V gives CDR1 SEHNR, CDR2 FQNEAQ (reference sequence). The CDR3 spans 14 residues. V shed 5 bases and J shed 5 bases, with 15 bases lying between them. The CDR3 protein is CASSLDHSRTEAFF. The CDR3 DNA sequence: TGTGCCAGCAGCCTAGATCATAGTCGGACTGAAGCTTTCTTT.

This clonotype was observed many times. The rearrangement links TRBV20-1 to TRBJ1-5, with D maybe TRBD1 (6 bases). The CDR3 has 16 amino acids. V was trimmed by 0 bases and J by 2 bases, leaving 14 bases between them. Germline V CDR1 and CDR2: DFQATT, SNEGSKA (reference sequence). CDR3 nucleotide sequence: TGCAGTGCTAGAGATCGACAGGATCGAGGCAATCAGCCCCAGCATTTT. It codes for CSARDRQDRGNQPQHF.

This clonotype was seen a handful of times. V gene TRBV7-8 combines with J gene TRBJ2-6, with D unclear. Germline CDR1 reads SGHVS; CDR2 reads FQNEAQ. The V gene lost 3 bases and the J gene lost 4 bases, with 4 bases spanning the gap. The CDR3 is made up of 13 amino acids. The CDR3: CASSFFGANVLTF. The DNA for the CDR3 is TGTGCCAGCAGCTTCTTCGGGGCCAACGTCCTGACTTTC.

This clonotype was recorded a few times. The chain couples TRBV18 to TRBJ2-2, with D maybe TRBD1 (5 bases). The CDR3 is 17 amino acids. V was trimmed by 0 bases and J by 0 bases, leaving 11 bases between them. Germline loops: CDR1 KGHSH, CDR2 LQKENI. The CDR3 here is CASSPPGRGANTGELFF. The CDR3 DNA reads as TGTGCCAGCTCACCACCGGGAAGGGGCGCGAACACCGGGGAGCTGTTTTTT.

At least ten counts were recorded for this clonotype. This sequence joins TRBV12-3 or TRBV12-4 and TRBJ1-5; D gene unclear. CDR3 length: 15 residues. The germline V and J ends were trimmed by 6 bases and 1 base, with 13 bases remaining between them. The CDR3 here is CASSSGKGSNQPQHF. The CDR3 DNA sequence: TGTGCCAGCAGCTCGGGGAAAGGAAGCAATCAGCCCCAGCATTTT.

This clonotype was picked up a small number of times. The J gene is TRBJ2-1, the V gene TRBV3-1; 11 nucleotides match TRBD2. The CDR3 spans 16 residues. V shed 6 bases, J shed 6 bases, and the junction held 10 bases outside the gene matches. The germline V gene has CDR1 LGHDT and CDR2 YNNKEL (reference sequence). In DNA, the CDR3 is TGTGCCAGCAGTCAATCGATCCTAGCGGGAGGCAATGAGCAGTTCTTC. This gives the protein CASSQSILAGGNEQFF.

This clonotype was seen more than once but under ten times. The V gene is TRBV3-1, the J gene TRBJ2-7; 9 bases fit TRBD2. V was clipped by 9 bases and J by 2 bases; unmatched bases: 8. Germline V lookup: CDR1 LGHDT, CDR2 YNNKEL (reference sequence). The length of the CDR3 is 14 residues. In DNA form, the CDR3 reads TGTGCCAGTTCCACGACTAGCGGCCCCTACGAGCAGTACTTC. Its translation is CASSTTSGPYEQYF.

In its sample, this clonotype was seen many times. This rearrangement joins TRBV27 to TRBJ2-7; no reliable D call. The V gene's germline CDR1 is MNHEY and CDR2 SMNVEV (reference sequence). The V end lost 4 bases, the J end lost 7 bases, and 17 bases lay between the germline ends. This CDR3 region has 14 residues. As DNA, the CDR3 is TGTGCCAGCAGTTATTCGAGAAGGGCCGGGGAGCAGTACTTC. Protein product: CASSYSRRAGEQYF.